The clone carrying this T cell receptor (beta chain) was counted ten times or more. Its antigen is not identified. The read falls 3 residues short of the CDR3 end, and the missing part is taken from the germline J gene. The record originates from a study of T cell clonality in common variable immunodeficiency. General study findings and limits: In common variable immunodeficiency, TCR beta chains reportedly carried fewer deletions and N-nucleotide insertions.

This table comes from immunoSEQ multiplex PCR, and its TCRdb copy is limited to in-frame clones, with some not included. Captured here are 30,000 to 40,000 clones, none seen once; the top ten comprise about 4%. Germline-derived CDR1 and CDR2 are DFQATT and SNEGSKA (reference sequence). The V and J ends lost 5 bases and 5 bases respectively, with 15 bases between them. The CDR3 is 13 residues long. The clonotype was recovered from a person aged 18 to 69 in good health. This chain connects TRBV20-1 to TRBJ2-5; D unclear. Source material: peripheral blood mononuclear cells. CDR3 residues: CSALQNVVETQYF. The sequenced CDR3 bases are TGCAGTGCTTTACAGAACGTGGTGGAGACC.